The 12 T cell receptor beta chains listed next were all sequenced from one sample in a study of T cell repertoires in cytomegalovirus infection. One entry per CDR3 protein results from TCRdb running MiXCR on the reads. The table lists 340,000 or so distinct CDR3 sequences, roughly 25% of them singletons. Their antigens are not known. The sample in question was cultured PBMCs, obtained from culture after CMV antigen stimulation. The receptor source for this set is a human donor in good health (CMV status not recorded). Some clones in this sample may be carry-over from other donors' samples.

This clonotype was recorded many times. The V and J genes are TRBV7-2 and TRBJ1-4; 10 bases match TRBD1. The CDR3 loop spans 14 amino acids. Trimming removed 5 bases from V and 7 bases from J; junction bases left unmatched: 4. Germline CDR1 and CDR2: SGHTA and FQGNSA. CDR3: CASSKDRGGEKLFF. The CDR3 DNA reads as TGTGCCAGCAGCAAGGACAGGGGGGGTGAAAAACTGTTTTTT.

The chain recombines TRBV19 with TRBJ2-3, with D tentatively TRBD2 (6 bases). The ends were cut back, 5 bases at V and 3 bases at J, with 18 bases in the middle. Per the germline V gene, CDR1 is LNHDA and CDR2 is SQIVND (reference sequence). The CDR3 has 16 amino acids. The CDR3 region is CASSFLGYSGTDTQYF. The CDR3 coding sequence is TGTGCCAGTAGTTTTTTGGGTTACAGCGGGACAGATACGCAGTATTTT.

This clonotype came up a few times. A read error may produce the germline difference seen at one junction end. Here the CDR3 DNA reads TGCAGCTTTGAAGATACAGATACGCAGTATTTT. Protein sequence: CSFEDTDTQYF. The rearrangement joins TRBV29-1 to TRBJ2-3; D unclear. Germline CDR1 reads SQVTM; CDR2 reads ANQGSEA. This CDR3 is 11 amino acids long.

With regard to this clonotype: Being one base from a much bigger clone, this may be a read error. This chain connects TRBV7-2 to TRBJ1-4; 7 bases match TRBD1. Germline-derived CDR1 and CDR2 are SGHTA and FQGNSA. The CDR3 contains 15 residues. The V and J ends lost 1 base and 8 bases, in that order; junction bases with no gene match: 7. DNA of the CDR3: TGTGCCAGCAGCTTAGGCGGGGGACAGCTCGAAAAACTGTTTTTT. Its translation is CASSLGGGQLEKLFF. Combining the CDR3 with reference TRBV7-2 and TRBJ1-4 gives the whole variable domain GAGVSQSPSNKVTEKGKDVELRCDPISGHTALYWYRQSLGQGLEFLIYFQGNSAPDKSGLPSDRFSAERTGGSVSTLTIQRTQQEDSAVYLCASSLGGGQLEKLFFGSGTQLSVL.

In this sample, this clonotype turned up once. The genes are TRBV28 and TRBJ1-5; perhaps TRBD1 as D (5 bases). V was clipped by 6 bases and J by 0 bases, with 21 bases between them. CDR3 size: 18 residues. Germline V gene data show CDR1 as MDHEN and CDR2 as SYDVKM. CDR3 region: CASRLLTPDSYSNQPQHF. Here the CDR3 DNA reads TGTGCCAGCAGACTCCTCACTCCCGACAGCTATAGCAATCAGCCCCAGCATTTT.

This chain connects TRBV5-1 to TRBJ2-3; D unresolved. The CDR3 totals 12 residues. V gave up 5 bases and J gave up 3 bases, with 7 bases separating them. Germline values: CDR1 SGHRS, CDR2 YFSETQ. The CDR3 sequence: CASRRWTDTQYF. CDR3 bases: TGCGCCAGCAGGAGGTGGACAGATACGCAGTATTTT.

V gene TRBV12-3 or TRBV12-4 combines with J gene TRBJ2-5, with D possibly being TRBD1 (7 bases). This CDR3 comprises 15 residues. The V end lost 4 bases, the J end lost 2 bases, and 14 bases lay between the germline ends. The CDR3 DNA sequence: TGTGCCAGCAGTTCTCGGACAGGACTACAAGAGACCCAGTACTTC. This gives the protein CASSSRTGLQETQYF.

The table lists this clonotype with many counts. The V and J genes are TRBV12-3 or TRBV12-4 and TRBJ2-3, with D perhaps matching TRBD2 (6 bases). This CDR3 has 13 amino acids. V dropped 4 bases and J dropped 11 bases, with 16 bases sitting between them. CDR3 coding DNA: TGTGCCAGCAGTTCCCCGGGGACTCCCGAGCAGTATTTT. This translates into CASSSPGTPEQYF.

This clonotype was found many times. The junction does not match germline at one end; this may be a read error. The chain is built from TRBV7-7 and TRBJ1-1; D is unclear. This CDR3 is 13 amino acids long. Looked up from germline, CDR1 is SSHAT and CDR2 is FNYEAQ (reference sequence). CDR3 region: CASSSSLNTEAFF. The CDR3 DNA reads TGTGCTAGCAGCTCATCACTGAACACTGAAGCTTTCTTT.

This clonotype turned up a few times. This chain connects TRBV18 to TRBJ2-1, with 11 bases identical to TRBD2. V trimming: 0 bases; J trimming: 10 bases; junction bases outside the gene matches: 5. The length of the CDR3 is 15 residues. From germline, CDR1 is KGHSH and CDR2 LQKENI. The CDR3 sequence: CASSPPASGRLEQFF. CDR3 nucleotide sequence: TGTGCCAGCTCACCACCGGCTAGCGGGAGGCTCGAGCAGTTCTTC.

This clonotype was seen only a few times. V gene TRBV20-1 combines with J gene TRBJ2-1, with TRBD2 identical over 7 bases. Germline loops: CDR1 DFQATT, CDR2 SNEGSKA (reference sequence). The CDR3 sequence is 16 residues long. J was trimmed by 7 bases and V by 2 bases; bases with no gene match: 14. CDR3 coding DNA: TGCAGTGCTAGATTAAGCGGGAACAAGCTTAGGAATGAGCAGTTCTTC. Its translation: CSARLSGNKLRNEQFF.

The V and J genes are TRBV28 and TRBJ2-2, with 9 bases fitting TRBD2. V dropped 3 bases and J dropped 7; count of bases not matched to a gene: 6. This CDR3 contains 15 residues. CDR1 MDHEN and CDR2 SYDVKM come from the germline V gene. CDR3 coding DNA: TGTGCCAGCAGTTTTCTCAGCGGGAGGATCGGGGAGCTGTTTTTT. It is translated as CASSFLSGRIGELFF.